A selection of T cell receptor beta chains follows, all from one sample in a study of T-cell reconstitution after alpha-beta-depleted transplantation in children. In TCRdb, the PCR reads were re-called with MiXCR into one record per CDR3 protein. The sample includes about 540,000 distinct CDR3 sequences, 15% to 20% seen only once; the top ten take 2.5% to 3.5%. This specimen was PBMCs from the stem cell graft donor, taken from the stem cell graft. Every receptor here comes from a human donor who donated a stem cell graft to a child with acute lymphoblastic leukemia. Each CDR3 is given with its conserved first and last residue. A D gene is named only where the DNA matches it firmly. Clone size, where shown, is once, few, many, or a class for clones that have expanded.

>12|TRBD1|TRBJ2-1|few|TRBV20-1
CSASRQGSEQFF
TGCAGTGCTAGTCGACAGGGAAGTGAGCAGTTCTTC
>14|NA|TRBJ1-2|NA|TRBV5-5
CASSLDAGPEPGTF
TGTGCCAGCAGCTTGGACGCGGGACCCGAACCAGGCACCTTC
>11|NA|TRBJ2-3|few|TRBV6-1
CASSGLDTQYF
TGTGCCAGCAGTGGGTTGGATACGCAGTATTTT
>16|TRBD1|TRBJ2-7|few|TRBV18
CASSPPVEQGTYEQYF
TGTGCCAGCTCACCACCGGTAGAACAGGGGACCTACGAGCAGTACTTC
>14|NA|TRBJ2-5|NA|TRBV19
CASSRSMAQETQYF
TGTGCCAGTAGTCGATCTATGGCTCAAGAGACCCAGTACTTC
>16|TRBD2|TRBJ2-5|few|TRBV11-1
CASSWSSGSSGETQYF
TGTGCCAGCAGCTGGAGCAGCGGGAGCTCGGGAGAGACCCAGTACTTC
>14|NA|TRBJ2-3|NA|TRBV7-4
CASSLGQETDTQYF
TGTGCCAGCAGCTTAGGACAGGAGACAGATACGCAGTATTTT
>13|NA|TRBJ1-1|NA|TRBV6-1
CASTRAGNTEAFF
TGTGCCAGCACCCGGGCGGGGAACACTGAAGCTTTCTTT
>13|NA|TRBJ1-3|few|TRBV29-1
CSVDDPSGNTIYF
TGCAGCGTTGATGACCCCTCTGGAAACACCATATATTTT
>15|TRBD2|TRBJ2-3|NA|TRBV4-1
CASSLSSGSRDTQYF
TGCGCCAGCAGCCTCTCTAGCGGGAGCAGGGATACGCAGTATTTT
>15|NA|TRBJ2-1|few|TRBV5-5
CASSRLSLSYNEQFF
TGTGCCAGCAGCCGCCTCTCACTCTCTTACAATGAGCAGTTCTTC
>16|NA|TRBJ1-5|NA|TRBV20-1
CSATRASPTSNQPQHF
TGCAGTGCTACCCGGGCCTCCCCGACCAGCAATCAGCCCCAGCATTTT
>17|TRBD2|TRBJ2-2|NA|TRBV29-1
CSALAAGTSAPTGELFF
TGCAGCGCCCTGGCCGCCGGGACTAGCGCTCCCACCGGGGAGCTGTTTTTT
>15|NA|TRBJ2-7|NA|TRBV7-8
CASSLAAQLPYEQYF
TGTGCCAGCAGCTTAGCGGCCCAACTTCCCTACGAGCAGTACTTC
>15|NA|TRBJ2-3|NA|TRBV6-1
CASSESSPRADTQYF
TGTGCCAGCAGTGAAAGTTCCCCTCGCGCAGATACGCAGTATTTT
>16|NA|TRBJ1-3|NA|TRBV5-1
CASSLWGDSSGNTIYF
TGCGCCAGCAGCTTGTGGGGTGATAGCTCTGGAAACACCATATATTTT
>15|NA|TRBJ2-5|few|TRBV27
CASSLSRGSGETQYF
TGTGCCAGCAGTTTATCACGGGGCTCGGGGGAGACCCAGTACTTC
>12|NA|TRBJ2-1|few|TRBV11-2
CASSLDLPEQFF
TGTGCCAGCAGCTTAGATCTACCGGAGCAGTTCTTC